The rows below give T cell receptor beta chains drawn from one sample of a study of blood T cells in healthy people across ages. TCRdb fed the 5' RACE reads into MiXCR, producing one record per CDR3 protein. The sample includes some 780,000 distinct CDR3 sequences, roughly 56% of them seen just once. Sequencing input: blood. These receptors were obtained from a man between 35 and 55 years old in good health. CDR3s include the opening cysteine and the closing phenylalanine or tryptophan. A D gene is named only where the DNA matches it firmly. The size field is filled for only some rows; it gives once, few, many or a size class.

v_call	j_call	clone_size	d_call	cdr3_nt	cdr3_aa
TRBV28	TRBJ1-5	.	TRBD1	TGTGCCAGCGCGCCACAGGGGTTGGATCAGCCCCAGCATTTT	CASAPQGLDQPQHF
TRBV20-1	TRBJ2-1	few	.	TGCAGTGCTTCCTCTCGGGGAGTAGGCAATGAGCAGTTCTTC	CSASSRGVGNEQFF
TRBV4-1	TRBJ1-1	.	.	TGCGCCAGCAGGGGTCCCTTAAGGAACACTGAAGCTTTCTTT	CASRGPLRNTEAFF
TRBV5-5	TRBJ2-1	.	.	TGTGCCAGCAGCTTTGGCGGGCATAAACTCAATGAGCAGTTCTTC	CASSFGGHKLNEQFF
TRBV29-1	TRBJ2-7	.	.	TGCAGCGTGGGGGACACAAAGGACAGATTCTACGAGCAGTACTTC	CSVGDTKDRFYEQYF
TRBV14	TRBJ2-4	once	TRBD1	TGTGCCAGCAGCGGGACAGGGATTAGGAAGCAGTACTTC	CASSGTGIRKQYF
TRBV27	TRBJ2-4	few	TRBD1	TGTGCCAGCACCTCGTGGGACAGACAAAACATTCAGTACTTC	CASTSWDRQNIQYF
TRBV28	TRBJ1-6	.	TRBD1	TGTGCCAGCAGTTTCTCCCGACAGGGCAATTCACCCCTCCACTTT	CASSFSRQGNSPLHF
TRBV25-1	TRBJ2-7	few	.	TGTGCCAGCAGTGAATCTAGACTCACCTACGAGCAGTACTTC	CASSESRLTYEQYF
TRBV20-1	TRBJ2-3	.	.	TGCAGTGCTAGAGACCCACTTTTTACGGGGGCGACCTTGAATACGCAGTATTTT	CSARDPLFTGATLNTQYF
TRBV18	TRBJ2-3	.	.	TGTGCCAGCTCCCCGGGGGAGACTTATAGCGCAGATACGCAGTATTTT	CASSPGETYSADTQYF
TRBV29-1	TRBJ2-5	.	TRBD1	TGCAGCGTTGCTCCGGGACAGGGCTCGGAGACCCAGTACTTC	CSVAPGQGSETQYF
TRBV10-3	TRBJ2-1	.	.	TGTGCCATCAGTGACAGGGCCCAGTATCCTTACAATGAGCAGTTCTTC	CAISDRAQYPYNEQFF